Included here is one T cell receptor beta chain sequence, with context. This entry belongs to a study of blood T cell repertoires in COVID-19. Trimming cost V 0 bases and J 0 bases, with 12 bases left between them. Germline V CDR1 and CDR2: SGHRS, YFSETQ. This CDR3 spans 16 amino acids. The assay was immunoSEQ multiplex PCR, and TCRdb's table has in-frame clones only and misses some. Among over 200,000 clones listed, around 80% were seen once. The sample was peripheral blood. The chain links TRBV5-1 to TRBJ1-1; TRBD1 is a possible D gene (6 bases). The TCR sequence derives from a woman between 35 and 50 years old with acute or convalescent COVID-19. The CDR3 sequence is CASSLDARGLNTEAFF. Here the CDR3 DNA reads TGCGCCAGCAGCTTGGATGCCAGGGGTTTGAACACTGAAGCTTTCTTT.